Included here is one T cell receptor beta chain sequence, with context. This sample was taken from a study of blood T cell repertoires in COVID-19. Study-wide context: The analysed material was cDNA or gDNA that came from T cells, B-cell-depleted T cells, or PBMCs.

Profiled with immunoSEQ multiplex PCR; TCRdb holds only in-frame clones, not every one. The profile shows around 340,000 clones, almost 90% of them singletons. V gave up 0 bases and J gave up 0 bases, with 9 bases separating them. The CDR3 extends over 16 amino acids. Germline V gene lookup returns CDR1 SGDLS and CDR2 YYNGEE. Recruits, aged about 18 to 95 years, lived in 24 US areas. Exposed enrollees had met someone with a PCR-confirmed or clinician-diagnosed COVID-19 case at some point within the 2 weeks before study entry. This receptor was obtained from a woman aged 30 to 39 who had been exposed to COVID-19. Sequencing was carried out using PBMCs or T cells enriched from blood (not recorded which). The V call is TRBV9, the J call TRBJ2-2, with D tentatively TRBD2 (6 bases). The CDR3 sequence is CASSVVSGANTGELFF. The CDR3 DNA sequence: TGTGCCAGCAGCGTAGTTAGCGGAGCGAACACCGGGGAGCTGTTTTTT.